This T cell receptor beta chain comes out of a study of T cells in Graves' hyperthyroidism and ophthalmopathy. Across the whole study: At the time of initial diagnosis and before any treatment, peripheral blood was collected. Overall study results and limits: Ophthalmopathy onset followed model prediction by a median roughly 6 months. In the analysis, a 13 V-J model separated ophthalmopathy from stable hyperthyroidism.

Of note for this clonotype: The antigen is undetermined.

Ophthalmopathy patients all had a Clinical Activity Score of at least 3, a NOSPECS grade of at least 4 and disease under 3 months old. Researchers took RNA transcripts and amplified the TCR beta CDR3 regions from them. The HTBI primer set served for first-round RT-PCR of the TCR CDR3. TCRdb reprocessed the multiplex PCR reads via MiXCR and lists one record per CDR3 protein. The sample holds some 490,000 distinct CDR3 sequences, roughly 23% seen once. In germline, CDR1 is SGHTS, CDR2 YDEGEE. V lost 1 base and J lost 2, with 10 bases in between. The CDR3 length is 15 residues. Sequencing was performed on blood. The receptor comes from a woman aged 65 to 85 with Graves' ophthalmopathy. The chain carries TRBV5-8 and TRBJ1-3; possible D gene TRBD1, 5 bases. As DNA, the CDR3 is TGTGCCAGCAGCTTGAGTGGGGGGACTGGAAACACCATATATTTT. As protein: CASSLSGGTGNTIYF.